The clone carrying this T cell receptor (beta chain) was counted at least ten times. What it binds is unknown. V gave up 1 base and J gave up 1 base, with 7 bases separating them. There are 14 residues in the CDR3. Germline CDR1 SGHDN, CDR2 FVKESK. MiXCR, run by TCRdb on the reads, gives a single entry per CDR3 protein. The repertoire holds 480,000 or so distinct CDR3 sequences, 11% seen once, with approximately 10% in the top ten. This sample stems from a study of T cell repertoires in cytomegalovirus infection. Whole-study results and caveats: HLA-C-restricted CMV-specific TCR beta clonotypes prevailed in the ex vivo response.

The chain recombines TRBV14 with TRBJ2-5; no clear D gene. Sequenced material: PBMCs. The sequence derives from a human donor in good health (CMV status not recorded). Some clones in this sample may be carry-over from other donors' samples. The CDR3 is CASSQVRGQETQYF. The CDR3 region has the DNA TGTGCCAGCAGCCAAGTTAGAGGCCAAGAGACCCAGTACTTC.